One and the same sample provided the 24 T cell receptor beta chains below, sequenced in a study of blood T cell repertoires in COVID-19. Clones were read by immunoSEQ multiplex PCR, and TCRdb kept only the in-frame ones, dropping some. The table has approximately 500,000 clones, 85% to 90% seen once. The sample comprised peripheral blood. The receptors originated from a woman in her forties or fifties with COVID-19, enrolled during active disease.

Turning to this clone: Other DNA sequences in the sample encode the same CDR3. The chain has TRBV30 and TRBJ1-2, with TRBD1 matching 7 bases. With 2 bases clipped from V and 5 bases from J, the junction kept 5 bases outside the gene matches. The germline V gene has CDR1 GTSNPN and CDR2 SVGIG (reference sequence). The CDR3 runs to 13 residues. The CDR3 DNA is TGTGCCTGGAGTCCCGGGACAGCTTATGGCTACACCTTC. It yields the protein CAWSPGTAYGYTF.

J is TRBJ1-2 and V is TRBV7-8, with TRBD1 matching over 10 bases. This CDR3 is 19 amino acids long. Germline CDR1 SGHVS, CDR2 FQNEAQ. With V trimmed by 5 bases and J by 6 bases, 21 bases remained unmatched. Written as DNA, the CDR3 is TGTGCCAGCAGCCCCAGGGACCCGGGACAGGGGAGTGGGGGCCATGGCTACACCTTC. Translating it yields CASSPRDPGQGSGGHGYTF.

This clone was seen just once. J is TRBJ2-7 and V is TRBV4-1; unclear D gene. This CDR3 contains 15 residues. Trimming cost V 1 base and J 1 base, with 11 bases left between them. CDR1 is MGHRA and CDR2 is YSYEKL in the germline V gene. The CDR3 coding sequence is TGCGCCAGCAGCCAAGGGTCAGAGGATTCCTACGAGCAGTACTTC. Amino acids: CASSQGSEDSYEQYF.

This chain uses TRBV6-6 with TRBJ2-1; D not resolved. V lost 6 bases and J 1 base, leaving 10 bases between the germline ends. The CDR3 extends over 14 amino acids. Germline assignment: CDR1 MNHNY and CDR2 SVGAGI (reference sequence). CDR3 nucleotide sequence: TGTGCCAGCAGAAGAGACACATCCTACAATGAGCAGTTCTTC. Amino acid sequence: CASRRDTSYNEQFF.

The CDR3: CASSPPRLAGGLHTPDTQYF. The CDR3 region has the DNA TGTGCCAGCTCACCTCCCCGACTAGCGGGGGGGCTGCACACACCAGATACGCAGTATTTT. J is TRBJ2-3 and V is TRBV18; 14 positions match TRBD2. V lost 3 bases to trimming and J lost 4 bases; unmatched junction nucleotides: 15. CDR1 is KGHSH, CDR2 LQKENI, per germline. The CDR3 is made up of 20 amino acids.

The J gene is TRBJ2-6, the V gene TRBV4-1; tentative D call: TRBD2 (7 bases). The CDR3 covers 15 residues. Trimming stripped 3 bases from V and 3 bases from J, with 9 bases between. The germline CDR1 and CDR2 sequences are MGHRA and YSYEKL. CDR3 in amino acids: CASSQGGLGANVLTF. The CDR3 DNA sequence: TGCGCCAGCAGCCAGGGGGGGCTTGGGGCCAACGTCCTGACTTTC.

This clone was seen only once. The V gene is TRBV6-6, the J gene TRBJ2-1; 7 nucleotides align to TRBD2. The CDR3 consists of 16 residues. J gave up 8 bases and V 6 bases, and 16 bases lay outside the gene matches. Germline V CDR1 and CDR2: MNHNY, SVGAGI (reference sequence). In DNA, the CDR3 is TGTGCCAGCAGGCGACGGGGGGTCTCTTCACGCGATGAGCAGTTCTTC. Its protein is CASRRRGVSSRDEQFF.

The V call is TRBV6-1, the J call TRBJ2-1; the D gene is possibly TRBD1 (5 bases). Trimming left V 3 bases short and J 8 bases short, with 17 bases between. The CDR3 has 15 amino acids. Germline V gene data show CDR1 as MNHNS and CDR2 as SASEGT. CDR3 sequence (DNA): TGTGCCAGCAGTGACACGCTCCCAGGGTACGATGAGCAGTTCTTC. Translated, it gives CASSDTLPGYDEQFF.

The V gene is TRBV4-2, the J gene TRBJ1-2; D unclear. The V end lost 0 bases, the J end lost 4 bases, and 6 bases lay between the germline ends. The CDR3 extends over 13 amino acids. CDR1 and CDR2 from the germline V gene are LGHNA and YNFKEQ. The CDR3: CASSQESFYGYTF. The CDR3 DNA follows: TGTGCCAGCAGCCAAGAGAGTTTCTATGGCTACACCTTC.

The chain carries TRBV5-4 and TRBJ2-7; 7 nucleotides agree with TRBD2. CDR1 is SGHNT, CDR2 YYREEE, per germline (reference sequence). V shed 4 bases, J shed 6 bases, and the junction held 19 bases outside the gene matches. The CDR3 runs to 17 residues. The CDR3, as DNA: TGTGCCAGCAGCCCCTTTGTTGGGAGCGGGGCTTCCGGCGAGCAGTACTTC. Protein: CASSPFVGSGASGEQYF.

The CDR3 loop is CASRTGEEKLFF. CDR3 DNA sequence: TGTGCCAGCAGGACAGGAGAGGAAAAACTGTTTTTT. The chain employs TRBV4-2 and TRBJ1-4, with D possibly matching TRBD1 (6 bases). With 6 bases removed from V and 8 bases from J, the gap between germline ends came to 10 bases. There are 12 residues in the CDR3. CDR1 LGHNA and CDR2 YNFKEQ come from the germline V gene.

In its sample, this clone was seen a few times. The chain carries TRBV19 and TRBJ1-1; 9 bases agree with TRBD1. J lost 5 bases, V lost 8 bases, and 6 bases had no gene match. CDR1 is LNHDA, CDR2 SQIVND, per germline (reference sequence). This CDR3 has 13 residues. The CDR3 sequence is CASGGQGKTEAFF. The CDR3 region has the DNA TGTGCCAGTGGAGGACAGGGGAAGACTGAAGCTTTCTTT. The complete variable domain, with remaining parts taken from reference TRBV19 and TRBJ1-1, reads DGGITQSPKYLFRKEGQNVTLSCEQNLNHDAMYWYRQDPGQGLRLIYYSQIVNDFQKGDIAEGYSVSREKKESFPLTVTSAQKNPTAFYLCASGGQGKTEAFFGQGTRLTVV.

This clone was detected once. The V and J genes are TRBV27 and TRBJ2-1; weak D call: TRBD1 (5 bases). The CDR3 loop spans 12 amino acids. Germline assignment: CDR1 MNHEY and CDR2 SMNVEV (reference sequence). V was cut by 4 bases and J by 11 bases, with 12 bases left in between. The CDR3 is CASSSREGKQFF. CDR3 coding DNA: TGTGCCAGCAGTTCCAGGGAAGGGAAGCAGTTCTTC.

This rearrangement joins TRBV27 to TRBJ1-5; D might be TRBD1 (5 bases). Trimming shortened V by 5 bases and J by 6 bases, and 17 bases separated the two germline ends. Germline V gene sequence: CDR1 MNHEY, CDR2 SMNVEV (reference sequence). The CDR3 spans 15 residues. The CDR3 DNA reads as TGTGCCAGCAGTCCGAGGGAGGGGAGACGTCAGCCCCAGCATTTT. It translates to CASSPREGRRQPQHF.

This clone appeared once. The gene calls are TRBV27 and TRBJ1-2; D gene ambiguous. With 8 bases removed from V and 0 bases from J, the gap between germline ends came to 10 bases. Germline assignment: CDR1 MNHEY and CDR2 SMNVEV (reference sequence). The CDR3 contains 13 residues. Here the CDR3 reads CASRATANYGYTF. The CDR3 DNA sequence: TGTGCCAGCCGAGCCACAGCTAACTATGGCTACACCTTC.

The chain uses TRBV20-1 and TRBJ2-3; tentatively, D is TRBD1 (6 bases). The V end lost 3 bases, the J end lost 3 bases, and 16 bases lay between the germline ends. This CDR3 has 15 residues. Germline CDR1 reads DFQATT; CDR2 reads SNEGSKA (reference sequence). CDR3 residues: CSASPMTTGTDTQYF. The CDR3 DNA reads TGCAGTGCTAGTCCCATGACCACAGGGACAGATACGCAGTATTTT.

The chain carries TRBV6-5 and TRBJ2-7; TRBD2 matches 10 bases. The germline V gene encodes CDR1 MNHEY and CDR2 SVGAGI. The trim removed 0 bases at V and 3 bases at J, leaving 5 bases unmatched. CDR3 size: 16 residues. The CDR3 DNA reads TGTGCCAGCAGTTACTCAAGCGGGGGGGCGATCTACGAGCAGTACTTC. This sequence encodes CASSYSSGGAIYEQYF.

The V call is TRBV5-1, the J call TRBJ2-2, with TRBD1 matching over 7 bases. CDR3 length equals 17 residues. After removal of 2 bases from V and 3 bases from J, the junction contained 10 bases not matched to a gene. Germline CDR1 SGHRS, CDR2 YFSETQ. This chain's CDR3 is CASSFDRDARDTGELFF. The DNA of the CDR3 is TGCGCCAGCAGCTTTGACAGGGACGCGCGTGACACCGGGGAGCTGTTTTTT.

J is TRBJ2-3 and V is TRBV21-1; TRBD1 is the table's D call and was not checked against the DNA. TRBV21-1 is an annotated pseudogene. This CDR3 spans 14 amino acids. This chain's CDR3 is CASSKGQATDTQYF. In nucleotides, the CDR3 is TGTGCCAGCAGCAAAGGCCAGGCCACAGATACGCAGTATTTT.

The CDR3 region is CASSQDQAGRNTIYF. Written as DNA, the CDR3 is TGCGCCAGCAGCCAAGACCAGGCAGGGAGAAACACCATATATTTT. J is TRBJ1-3 and V is TRBV4-1, with D perhaps TRBD1 (5 bases). This CDR3 region has 15 residues. Germline lookup yields CDR1 MGHRA and CDR2 YSYEKL. Between the trimmed V and J ends, which lost 0 bases and 5 bases, there was a span of 11 bases.

The genes are TRBV7-2 and TRBJ1-2; 8 bases agree with TRBD1. In germline, CDR1 is SGHTA, CDR2 FQGNSA. V was pared by 3 bases and J by 4 bases, with 7 bases of the junction left unmatched. CDR3 length equals 15 residues. This chain's CDR3 is CASSFIVTGAYGYTF. In DNA form, the CDR3 reads TGTGCCAGCAGCTTCATCGTGACAGGGGCCTATGGCTACACCTTC.

The chain employs TRBV7-9 and TRBJ2-5; possibly TRBD1 for D (6 bases). Trimming stripped 0 bases from V and 5 bases from J, with 10 bases between. Looked up from germline, CDR1 is SEHNR and CDR2 is FQNEAQ (reference sequence). The CDR3 is 14 residues long. Here the CDR3 reads CASSLAPQGETQYF. CDR3 bases: TGTGCCAGCAGCTTAGCGCCGCAGGGGGAGACCCAGTACTTC. The whole variable domain, remainder taken from reference TRBV7-9 and TRBJ2-5, is DTGVSQNPRHKITKRGQNVTFRCDPISEHNRLYWYRQTLGQGPEFLTYFQNEAQLEKSRLLSDRFSAERPKGSFSTLEIQRTEQGDSAMYLCASSLAPQGETQYFGPGTRLLVL.

The sample holds a few counts of this clone. V and J are TRBV3-1 (or the pseudogene TRBV3-2) and TRBJ2-5, with D unclear. This CDR3 spans 12 amino acids. V was trimmed by 3 bases and J by 4 bases, leaving 6 bases between them. Germline CDR1 reads LGHDT; CDR2 reads YNNKEL (reference sequence). CDR3 in DNA: TGTGCCAGCAGCCATCTCGGAGAGACCCAGTACTTC. Its translation: CASSHLGETQYF.

This clone has just one count. The chain is built from TRBV6-4 and TRBJ2-3; no clear D gene. Germline loops: CDR1 MRHNA, CDR2 SNTAGT. V shed 0 bases and J shed 5 bases, with 12 bases lying between them. The CDR3 has 15 residues. The CDR3 is CASSDSSPPGDTQYF. In DNA, the CDR3 is TGTGCCAGCAGTGACTCGAGTCCCCCGGGAGATACGCAGTATTTT.